This entry lists 10 T cell receptor beta chains sequenced from one sample in a study of CD4 T cell repertoires in COVID-19. Some clones are missing from TCRdb's copy, which holds only in-frame ones; the method was immunoSEQ multiplex PCR. The sample carries several thousand clones, 80% to 90% recorded once. No culture step preceded sequencing of the ex vivo isolated memory T cells. Specimen: effector memory CD4+ T cells from blood, collected before the COVID-19 pandemic. The source is a human donor who had COVID-19.

The V gene is TRBV27, the J gene TRBJ2-5; the match to TRBD2 covers 9 bases. CDR3 size: 12 residues. CDR1 MNHEY and CDR2 SMNVEV come from the germline V gene (reference sequence). Trimming at V came to 9 bases and at J to 4 bases, leaving 3 bases not matched to a gene. The CDR3 here is CASGGRGETQYF. DNA of the CDR3: TGTGCCAGTGGCGGGAGGGGAGAGACCCAGTACTTC.

The chain uses TRBV7-2 and TRBJ1-1; possibly TRBD1 for D (5 bases). Trimming took off 8 bases at V and 0 bases at J, with 10 bases between the two ends. There are 13 residues in the CDR3. Germline loops: CDR1 SGHTA, CDR2 FQGNSA. The CDR3 is CASAQTVNTEAFF. The DNA for the CDR3 is TGTGCCAGCGCCCAGACAGTGAACACTGAAGCTTTCTTT.

This clone was seen a handful of times. This chain uses TRBV6-4 with TRBJ2-5; TRBD2 matches 8 bases. The CDR3 runs 14 residues. CDR1 and CDR2 from the germline V gene are MRHNA and SNTAGT. Trimming removed 7 bases from V and 5 bases from J; junction bases left unmatched: 9. The CDR3 DNA sequence: TGTGCCAGCATCCAGCGGGAGTACGGCGAGACCCAGTACTTC. Protein product: CASIQREYGETQYF.

The V and J genes are TRBV2 and TRBJ1-1; the match to TRBD1 covers 10 bases. This CDR3 contains 14 residues. Losses at the gene ends were 7 bases for V and 5 bases for J; bases not matched to a gene: 7. Germline CDR1 is SNHLY and CDR2 is FYNNEI. CDR3 sequence: CASIPGTGVTEAFF. The CDR3 nucleotides are TGTGCCAGCATTCCCGGGACAGGGGTAACTGAAGCTTTCTTT.

This clone turned up a few times. This chain connects TRBV2 to TRBJ1-2, with TRBD1 matching over 10 bases. CDR1 and CDR2 (germline): SNHLY, FYNNEI. CDR3 size: 13 residues. Trimming cost V 8 bases and J 7 bases; bases outside gene matches: 7. The DNA for the CDR3 is TGTGCCAGCGTCGACAGGGGGCAGGCTGGCTACACCTTC. Translated, it gives CASVDRGQAGYTF.

The rearrangement uses TRBV4-1 and TRBJ2-7, with 9 bases that match TRBD1. This CDR3 region has 15 residues. V shed 6 bases, J shed 2 bases, and the junction held 8 bases outside the gene matches. The germline V gene encodes CDR1 MGHRA and CDR2 YSYEKL. As DNA, the CDR3 is TGCGCCAGCAGTACAACCGGACAGGGGACCTACGAGCAGTACTTC. Translated: CASSTTGQGTYEQYF.

J is TRBJ1-3 and V is TRBV10-3; 9 bases match TRBD1. Germline CDR1 is ENHRY and CDR2 is SYGVKD. The length of the CDR3 is 15 residues. V dropped 6 bases and J dropped 4; count of bases not matched to a gene: 7. The CDR3 spells CAIRDTGGAGNTIYF. The CDR3 DNA is TGTGCCATCAGGGACACAGGGGGCGCGGGAAACACCATATATTTT.

The chain employs TRBV6-1 and TRBJ1-6; D gene uncertain. Trimming removed 2 bases at V and 6 bases at J, with 11 bases between. Germline CDR1 is MNHNS and CDR2 is SASEGT. This CDR3 has 15 residues. The CDR3: CASSENLGGNSPLHF. The CDR3 DNA reads TGTGCCAGCAGTGAAAACTTGGGAGGTAATTCACCCCTCCACTTT.

V usage is TRBV4-2 and J usage is TRBJ2-2, with D hard to call. The ends were cut back, 5 bases at V and 2 bases at J, with 18 bases in the middle. The CDR3 is 17 residues long. The germline V gene encodes CDR1 LGHNA and CDR2 YNFKEQ. The CDR3 DNA is TGTGCCAGCAGCGAGGAGAGCATCCAGCTTAACACCGGGGAGCTGTTTTTT. Translation gives CASSEESIQLNTGELFF.

This chain's CDR3 is CASNRGGKSARELFF. For the CDR3, the DNA is TGTGCCAGCAATAGGGGGGGGAAGTCAGCCAGGGAGCTGTTTTTT. V gene TRBV5-4 combines with J gene TRBJ2-2; TRBD2 is a possible D gene (7 bases). The V end was cut by 6 bases, the J end by 9 bases, with 21 bases between. This CDR3 is built from 15 residues. The V gene's germline CDR1 is SGHNT and CDR2 YYREEE (reference sequence).